The sequence of this TCR beta chain was determined in a study of T cells in Graves' hyperthyroidism and ophthalmopathy. Germline values: CDR1 LNHDA, CDR2 SQIVND (reference sequence). CDR3 size: 15 residues. V lost 4 bases and J lost 5; bases outside the gene matches: 9. This clonotype appeared a few times. Its antigen is undetermined. Graves' hyperthyroidism showing no ophthalmopathy progression within 18 months was considered stable. Study-wide findings and caveats: Most clonotypes expanded in the thyroid (above 0.001) were also present in blood. A 13 V-J signature model discriminated ophthalmopathy versus stable hyperthyroidism.

Amplification of TCR beta CDR3 regions was performed using RNA transcripts as template. RT-PCR in the first round (using the HTBI primer set) targeted the TCR CDR3. TCRdb reprocessed the multiplex PCR reads via MiXCR and lists one record per CDR3 protein. Of around 540,000 distinct CDR3 sequences in the sample, more than 45% were seen once. This chain connects TRBV19 to TRBJ2-7; 9 bases are shared with TRBD1. What was sequenced was peripheral blood or thyroid tissue (not recorded which). The clonotype comes from a woman aged 18-29 years with Graves' hyperthyroidism. In DNA form, the CDR3 reads TGTGCCAGTAGTAGACCGGGACAGGGAGACGACGAGCAGTACTTC. Translated: CASSRPGQGDDEQYF.